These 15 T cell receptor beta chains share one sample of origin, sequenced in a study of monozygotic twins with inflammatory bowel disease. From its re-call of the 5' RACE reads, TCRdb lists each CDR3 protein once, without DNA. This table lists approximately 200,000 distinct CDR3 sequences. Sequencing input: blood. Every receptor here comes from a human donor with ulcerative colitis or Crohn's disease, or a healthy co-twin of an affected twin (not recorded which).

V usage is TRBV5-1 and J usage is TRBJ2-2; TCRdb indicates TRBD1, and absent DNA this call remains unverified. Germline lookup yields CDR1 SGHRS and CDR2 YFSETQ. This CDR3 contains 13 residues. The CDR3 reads CASKQGSTGELFF.

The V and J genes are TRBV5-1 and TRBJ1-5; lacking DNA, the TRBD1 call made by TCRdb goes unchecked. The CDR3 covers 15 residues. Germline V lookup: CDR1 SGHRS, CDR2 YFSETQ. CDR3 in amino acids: CASSLGAQVGQPQHF.

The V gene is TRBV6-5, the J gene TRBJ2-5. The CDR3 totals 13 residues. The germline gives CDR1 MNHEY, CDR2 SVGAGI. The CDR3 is CVSSYSSTETQYF.

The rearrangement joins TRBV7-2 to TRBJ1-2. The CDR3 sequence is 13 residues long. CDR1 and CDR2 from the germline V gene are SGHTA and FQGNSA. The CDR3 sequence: CASSPRDQKGYTF.

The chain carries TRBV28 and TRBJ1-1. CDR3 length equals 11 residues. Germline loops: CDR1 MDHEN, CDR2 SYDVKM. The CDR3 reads CASEGNTEAFF. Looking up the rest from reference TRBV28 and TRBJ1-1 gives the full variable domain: DVKVTQSSRYLVKRTGEKVFLECVQDMDHENMFWYRQDPGLGLRLIYFSYDVKMKEKGDIPEGYSVSREKKERFSLILESASTNQTSMYLCASEGNTEAFFGQGTRLTVV.

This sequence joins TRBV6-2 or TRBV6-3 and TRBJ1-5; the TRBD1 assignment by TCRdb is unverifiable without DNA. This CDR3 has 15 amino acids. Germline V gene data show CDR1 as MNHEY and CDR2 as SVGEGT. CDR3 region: CATNSGQGRNQPQHF.

This chain's CDR3 is CASSPPGDTGELFF. This rearrangement joins TRBV18 to TRBJ2-2. This CDR3 region has 14 residues. Per germline, CDR1 KGHSH and CDR2 LQKENI.

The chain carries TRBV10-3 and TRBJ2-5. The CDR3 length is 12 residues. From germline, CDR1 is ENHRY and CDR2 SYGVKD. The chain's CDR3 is CAISEGHETQYF.

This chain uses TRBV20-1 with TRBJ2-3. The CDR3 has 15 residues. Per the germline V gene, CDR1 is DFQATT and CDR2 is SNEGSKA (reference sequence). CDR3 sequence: CSAHLPNLRTDTQYF.

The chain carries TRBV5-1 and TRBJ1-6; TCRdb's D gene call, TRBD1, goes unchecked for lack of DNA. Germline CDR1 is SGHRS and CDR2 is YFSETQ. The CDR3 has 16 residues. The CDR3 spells CASSLAEAGVGPPLHF.

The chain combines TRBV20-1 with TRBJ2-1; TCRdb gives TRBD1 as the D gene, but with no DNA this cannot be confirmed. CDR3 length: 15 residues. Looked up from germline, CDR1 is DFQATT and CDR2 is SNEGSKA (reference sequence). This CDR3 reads CSARGGGEKFNEQFF.

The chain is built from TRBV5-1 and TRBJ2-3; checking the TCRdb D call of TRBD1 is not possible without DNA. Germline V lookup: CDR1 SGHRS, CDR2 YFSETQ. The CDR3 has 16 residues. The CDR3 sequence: CASTSGTGVYTDTQYF.

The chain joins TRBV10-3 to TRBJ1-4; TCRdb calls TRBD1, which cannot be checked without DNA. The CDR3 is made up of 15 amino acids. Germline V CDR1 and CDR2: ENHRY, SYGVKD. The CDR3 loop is CAIRRGQGAGEKLFF.

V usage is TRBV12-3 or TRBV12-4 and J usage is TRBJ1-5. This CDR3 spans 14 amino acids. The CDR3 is CASSLVGLAQPQHF.

The CDR3 sequence: CASTLGGRVDQPQHF. This chain links TRBV12-3 or TRBV12-4 with TRBJ1-5; TCRdb proposes TRBD1, but this gene call is untestable without DNA. This CDR3 contains 15 residues.